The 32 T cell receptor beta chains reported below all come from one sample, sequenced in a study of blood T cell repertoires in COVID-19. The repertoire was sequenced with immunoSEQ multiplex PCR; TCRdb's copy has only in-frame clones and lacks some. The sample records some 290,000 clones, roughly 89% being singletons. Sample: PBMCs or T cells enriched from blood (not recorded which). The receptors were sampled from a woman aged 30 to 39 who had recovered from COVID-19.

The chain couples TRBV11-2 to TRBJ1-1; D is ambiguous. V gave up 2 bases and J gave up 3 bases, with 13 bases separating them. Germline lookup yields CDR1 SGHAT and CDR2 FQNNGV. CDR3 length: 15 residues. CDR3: CASSLSGFMYTEAFF. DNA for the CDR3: TGTGCCAGCAGCTTATCCGGGTTTATGTACACTGAAGCTTTCTTT.

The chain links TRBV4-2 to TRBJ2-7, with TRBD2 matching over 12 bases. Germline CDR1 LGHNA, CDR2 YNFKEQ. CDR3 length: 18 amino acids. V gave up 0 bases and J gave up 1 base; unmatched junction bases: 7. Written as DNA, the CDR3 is TGTGCCAGCAGCCAAGAACCCCTAGCGGGAGGGAGTTCCTACGAGCAGTACTTC. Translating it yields CASSQEPLAGGSSYEQYF.

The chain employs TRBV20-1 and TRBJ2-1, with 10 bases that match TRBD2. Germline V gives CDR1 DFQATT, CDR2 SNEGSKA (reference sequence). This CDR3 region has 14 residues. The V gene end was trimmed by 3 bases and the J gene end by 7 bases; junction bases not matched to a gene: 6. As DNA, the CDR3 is TGCAGTGCTAGTTCGCCTAGCGGGAGTAATGAGCAGTTCTTC. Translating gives CSASSPSGSNEQFF.

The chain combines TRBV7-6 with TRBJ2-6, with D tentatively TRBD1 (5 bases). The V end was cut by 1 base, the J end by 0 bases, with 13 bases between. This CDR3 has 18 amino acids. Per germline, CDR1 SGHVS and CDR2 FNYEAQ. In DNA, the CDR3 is TGTGCCAGCAGCTTAGGGACACGGGTCCTCTCTGGGGCCAACGTCCTGACTTTC. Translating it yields CASSLGTRVLSGANVLTF.

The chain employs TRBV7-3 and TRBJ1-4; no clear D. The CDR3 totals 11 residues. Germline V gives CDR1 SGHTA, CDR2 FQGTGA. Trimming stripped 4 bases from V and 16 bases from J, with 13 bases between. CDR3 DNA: TGTGCCAGCAGCTCCAGTGCCGAGGGGTTTTTT. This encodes CASSSSAEGFF.

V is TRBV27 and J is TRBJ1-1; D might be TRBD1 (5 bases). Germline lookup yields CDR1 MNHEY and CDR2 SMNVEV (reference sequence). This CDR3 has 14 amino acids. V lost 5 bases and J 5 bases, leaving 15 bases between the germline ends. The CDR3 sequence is CASSPLSGVTEAFF. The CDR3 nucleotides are TGTGCCAGCAGTCCCCTTTCGGGGGTGACTGAAGCTTTCTTT.

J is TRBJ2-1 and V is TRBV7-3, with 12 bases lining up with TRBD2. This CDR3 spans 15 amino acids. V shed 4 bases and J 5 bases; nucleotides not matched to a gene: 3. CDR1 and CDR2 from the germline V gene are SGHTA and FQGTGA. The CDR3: CASSSSGRDNNEQFF. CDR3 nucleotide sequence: TGTGCCAGCAGCTCTAGCGGGAGGGATAACAATGAGCAGTTCTTC.

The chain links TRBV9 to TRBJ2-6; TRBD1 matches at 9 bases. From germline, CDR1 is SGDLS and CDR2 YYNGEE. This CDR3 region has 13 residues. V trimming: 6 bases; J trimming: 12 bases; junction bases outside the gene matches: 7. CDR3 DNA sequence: TGTGCCAGCACCCAAGACAGGGGGAGCGTCCTGACTTTC. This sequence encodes CASTQDRGSVLTF.

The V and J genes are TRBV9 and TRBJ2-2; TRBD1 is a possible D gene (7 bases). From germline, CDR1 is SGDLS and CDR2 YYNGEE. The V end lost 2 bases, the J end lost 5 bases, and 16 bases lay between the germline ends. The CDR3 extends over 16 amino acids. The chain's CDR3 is CASSVLPGGSTGELFF. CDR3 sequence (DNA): TGTGCCAGCAGCGTCCTCCCAGGGGGGTCGACCGGGGAGCTGTTTTTT.

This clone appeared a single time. Here the CDR3 reads CASSPLRENEAFF. The CDR3, as DNA: TGTGCCAGCTCACCTCTCCGGGAGAATGAAGCTTTCTTT. The rearrangement links TRBV18 to TRBJ1-1, with no clear D. Germline CDR1 KGHSH, CDR2 LQKENI. CDR3 length: 13 amino acids. The V gene lost 3 bases and the J gene lost 7 bases, with 12 bases spanning the gap.

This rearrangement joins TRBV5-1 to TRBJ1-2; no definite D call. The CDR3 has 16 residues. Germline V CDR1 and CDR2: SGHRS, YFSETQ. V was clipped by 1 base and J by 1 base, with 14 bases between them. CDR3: CASSLSVSLSNYGYTF. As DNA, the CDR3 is TGCGCCAGCAGCTTGAGTGTGAGCCTGAGTAACTATGGCTACACCTTC.

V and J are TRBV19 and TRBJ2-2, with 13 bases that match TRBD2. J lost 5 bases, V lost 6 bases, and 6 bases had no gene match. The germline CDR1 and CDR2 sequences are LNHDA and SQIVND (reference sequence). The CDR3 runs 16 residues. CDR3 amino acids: CASRDGLAGETGELFF. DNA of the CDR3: TGTGCCAGTAGGGATGGACTAGCGGGAGAGACCGGGGAGCTGTTTTTT.

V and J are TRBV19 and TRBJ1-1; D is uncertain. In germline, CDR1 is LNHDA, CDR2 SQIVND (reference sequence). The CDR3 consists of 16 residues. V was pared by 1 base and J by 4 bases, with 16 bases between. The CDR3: CASSIAWRDVGTEAFF. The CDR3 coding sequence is TGTGCCAGTAGTATAGCCTGGAGGGATGTGGGCACTGAAGCTTTCTTT.

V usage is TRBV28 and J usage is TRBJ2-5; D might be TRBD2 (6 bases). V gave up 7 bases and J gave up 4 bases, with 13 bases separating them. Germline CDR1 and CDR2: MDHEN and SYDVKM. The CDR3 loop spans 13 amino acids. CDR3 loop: CASMKGRPETQYF. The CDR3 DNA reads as TGTGCCAGCATGAAAGGGAGGCCAGAGACCCAGTACTTC.

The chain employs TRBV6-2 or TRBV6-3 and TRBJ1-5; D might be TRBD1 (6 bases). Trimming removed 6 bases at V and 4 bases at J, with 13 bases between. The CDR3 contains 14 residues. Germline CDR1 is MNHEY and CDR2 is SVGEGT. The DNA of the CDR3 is TGTGCCAGCAGCCGGACAGTGATTAATCAGCCCCAGCATTTT. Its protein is CASSRTVINQPQHF.

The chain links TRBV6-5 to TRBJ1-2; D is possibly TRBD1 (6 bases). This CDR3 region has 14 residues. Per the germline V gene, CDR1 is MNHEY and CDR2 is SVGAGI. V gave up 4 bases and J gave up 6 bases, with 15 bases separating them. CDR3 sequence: CASSFSGTKDGYTF. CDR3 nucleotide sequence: TGTGCCAGCAGTTTCTCCGGGACAAAAGATGGCTACACCTTC.

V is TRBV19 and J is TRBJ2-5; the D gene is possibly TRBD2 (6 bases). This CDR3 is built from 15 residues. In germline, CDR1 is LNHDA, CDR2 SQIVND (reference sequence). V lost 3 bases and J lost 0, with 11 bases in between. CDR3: CASSIIAGNQETQYF. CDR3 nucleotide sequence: TGTGCCAGTAGTATCATTGCGGGAAACCAAGAGACCCAGTACTTC.

The CDR3 region is CASSQAPGQGSETQYF. In nucleotides, the CDR3 is TGCGCCAGCAGCCAAGCTCCTGGACAGGGGTCAGAGACCCAGTACTTC. The genes are TRBV4-1 and TRBJ2-5, with 9 bases aligning to TRBD1. CDR1 and CDR2 from the germline V gene are MGHRA and YSYEKL. V lost 1 base to trimming and J lost 4 bases; unmatched junction nucleotides: 7. There are 16 residues in the CDR3.

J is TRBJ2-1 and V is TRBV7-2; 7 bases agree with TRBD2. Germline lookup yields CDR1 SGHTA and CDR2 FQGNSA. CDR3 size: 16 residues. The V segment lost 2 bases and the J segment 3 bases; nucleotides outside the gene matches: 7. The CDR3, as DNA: TGTGCCAGCAGCTTATTGGGGGGGGGAGTCTACAATGAGCAGTTCTTC. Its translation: CASSLLGGGVYNEQFF.

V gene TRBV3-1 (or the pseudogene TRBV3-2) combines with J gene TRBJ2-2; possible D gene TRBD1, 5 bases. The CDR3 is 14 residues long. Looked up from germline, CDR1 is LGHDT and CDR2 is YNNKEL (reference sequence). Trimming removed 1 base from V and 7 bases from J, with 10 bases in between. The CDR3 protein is CASSQGWTSGELFF. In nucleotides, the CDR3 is TGTGCCAGCAGCCAAGGTTGGACAAGCGGGGAGCTGTTTTTT.

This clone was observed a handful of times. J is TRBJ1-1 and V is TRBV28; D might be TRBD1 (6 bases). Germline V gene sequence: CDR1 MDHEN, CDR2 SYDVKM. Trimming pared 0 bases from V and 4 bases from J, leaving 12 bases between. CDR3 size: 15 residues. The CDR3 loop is CASSLWGAEFTEAFF. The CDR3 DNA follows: TGTGCCAGCAGTTTATGGGGGGCAGAATTCACTGAAGCTTTCTTT.

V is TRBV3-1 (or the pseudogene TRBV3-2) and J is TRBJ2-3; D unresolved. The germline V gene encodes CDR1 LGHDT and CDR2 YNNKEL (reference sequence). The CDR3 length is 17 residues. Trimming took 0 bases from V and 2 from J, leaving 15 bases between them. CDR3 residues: CASSQDWLTRYTDTQYF. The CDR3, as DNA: TGTGCCAGCAGCCAAGATTGGCTCACCCGTTACACAGATACGCAGTATTTT.

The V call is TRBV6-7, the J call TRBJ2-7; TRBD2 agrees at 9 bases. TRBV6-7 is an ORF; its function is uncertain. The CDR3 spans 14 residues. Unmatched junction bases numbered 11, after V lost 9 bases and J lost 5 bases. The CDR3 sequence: CARSLAGESHEQYF. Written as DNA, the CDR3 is TGTGCCAGATCTTTAGCGGGAGAATCCCACGAGCAGTACTTC.

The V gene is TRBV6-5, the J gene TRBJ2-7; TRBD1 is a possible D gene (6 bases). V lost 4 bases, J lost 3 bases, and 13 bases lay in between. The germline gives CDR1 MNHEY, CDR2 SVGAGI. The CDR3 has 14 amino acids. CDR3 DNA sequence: TGTGCCAGCAGTTCCTCCAGGGGCATCTACGAGCAGTACTTC. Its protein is CASSSSRGIYEQYF.

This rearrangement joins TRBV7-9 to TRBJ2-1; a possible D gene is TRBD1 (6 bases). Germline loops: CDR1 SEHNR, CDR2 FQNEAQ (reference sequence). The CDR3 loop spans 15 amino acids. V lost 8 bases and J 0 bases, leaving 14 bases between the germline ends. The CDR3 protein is CASSLGARSYNEQFF. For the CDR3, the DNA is TGTGCCAGCTCCCTGGGGGCCCGCTCCTACAATGAGCAGTTCTTC.

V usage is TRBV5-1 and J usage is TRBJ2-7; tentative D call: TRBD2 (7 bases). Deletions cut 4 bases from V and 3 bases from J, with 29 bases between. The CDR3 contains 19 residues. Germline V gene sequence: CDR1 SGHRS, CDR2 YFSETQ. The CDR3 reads CASSPSPAIGGAIVYEQYF. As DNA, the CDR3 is TGCGCCAGCAGCCCTTCGCCGGCGATTGGGGGGGCCATTGTCTACGAGCAGTACTTC.

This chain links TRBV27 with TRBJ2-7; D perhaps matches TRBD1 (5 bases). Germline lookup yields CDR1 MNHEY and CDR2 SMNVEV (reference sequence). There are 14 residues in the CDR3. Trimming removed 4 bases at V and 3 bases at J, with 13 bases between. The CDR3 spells CASSSKGPVYEQYF. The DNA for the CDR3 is TGTGCCAGCAGTTCCAAGGGGCCGGTCTACGAGCAGTACTTC.

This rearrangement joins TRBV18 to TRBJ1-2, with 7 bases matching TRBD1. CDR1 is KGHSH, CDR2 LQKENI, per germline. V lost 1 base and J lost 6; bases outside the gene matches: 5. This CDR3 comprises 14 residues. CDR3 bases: TGTGCCAGCTCACCACAACAGGGGAACGATGGCTACACCTTC. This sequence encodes CASSPQQGNDGYTF. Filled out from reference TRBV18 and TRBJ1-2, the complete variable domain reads NAGVMQNPRHLVRRRGQEARLRCSPMKGHSHVYWYRQLPEEGLKFMVYLQKENIIDESGMPKERFSAEFPKEGPSILRIQQVVRGDSAAYFCASSPQQGNDGYTFGSGTRLTVV.

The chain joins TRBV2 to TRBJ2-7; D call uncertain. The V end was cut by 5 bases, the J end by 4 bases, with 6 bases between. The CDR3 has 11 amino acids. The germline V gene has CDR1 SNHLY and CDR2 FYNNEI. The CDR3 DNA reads TGTGCCAGCAGTCTAGAGTACGAGCAGTACTTC. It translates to CASSLEYEQYF. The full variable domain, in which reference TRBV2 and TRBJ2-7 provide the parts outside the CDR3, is EPEVTQTPSHQVTQMGQEVILRCVPISNHLYFYWYRQILGQKVEFLVSFYNNEISEKSEIFDDQFSVERPDGSNFTLKIRSTKLEDSAMYFCASSLEYEQYFGPGTRLTVT.

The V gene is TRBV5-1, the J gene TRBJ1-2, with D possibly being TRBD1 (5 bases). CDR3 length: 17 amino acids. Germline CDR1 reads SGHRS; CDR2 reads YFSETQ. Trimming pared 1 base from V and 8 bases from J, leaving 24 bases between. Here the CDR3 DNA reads TGCGCCAGCAGCTTGATCGGATTCGGGGGACCCGGAGGGGGCTACACCTTC. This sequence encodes CASSLIGFGGPGGGYTF.

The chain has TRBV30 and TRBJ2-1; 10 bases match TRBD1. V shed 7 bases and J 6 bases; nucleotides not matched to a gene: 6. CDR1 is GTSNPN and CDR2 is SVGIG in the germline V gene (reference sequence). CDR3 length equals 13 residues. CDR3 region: CALSGTGVNEQFF. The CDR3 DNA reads TGTGCCTTGTCCGGGACAGGGGTCAATGAGCAGTTCTTC.

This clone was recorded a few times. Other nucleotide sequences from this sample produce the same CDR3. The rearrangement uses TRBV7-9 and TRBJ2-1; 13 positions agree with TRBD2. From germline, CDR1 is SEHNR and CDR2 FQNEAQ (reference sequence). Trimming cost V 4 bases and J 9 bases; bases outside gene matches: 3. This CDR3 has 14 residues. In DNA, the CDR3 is TGTGCCAGCAGCTCCGGGACTAGCGGGGTTGAGCAGTTCTTC. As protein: CASSSGTSGVEQFF.